This T cell receptor (beta chain) was recorded in a study of read filtering for tumor transcriptome and immune sequencing. Study outcomes and limitations: Correlation between methods rose after single-read clonotypes were removed.

This library used around 0.4 ug RNA and molecular barcoded adaptors spanning alpha/delta and beta/gamma chains. MiXCR, run by TCRdb on the reads, gives a single entry per CDR3 protein. This table holds about 130,000 distinct CDR3 sequences, 10% to 15% found once. With respect to this clonotype: The antigen is unknown.

Bone marrow was sampled from every patient at the time of active disease. Sequenced: a population of CD138-negative cells sorted from bone marrow. This clonotype was sampled from a donor at least 40 years old with multiple myeloma.

The CDR3 here is CSVGQARAGYTF. CDR3 DNA: TGCAGCGTGGGACAGGCCCGAGCTGGCTACACCTTC. This chain joins TRBV29-1 and TRBJ1-2, with 8 bases that match TRBD1. The CDR3 consists of 12 residues. The germline CDR1 and CDR2 sequences are SQVTM and ANQGSEA. Trimming cost V 6 bases and J 7 bases; bases outside gene matches: 7.